What follows are 28 T cell receptor beta chains derived from one specimen sequenced in a study of T cell repertoires in cytomegalovirus infection. For these TCRs, the target antigens are not known. MiXCR, applied by TCRdb to the reads, yields one record per CDR3 protein. The sample yields about 700,000 distinct CDR3 sequences, roughly 30% seen once. The specimen comprised cultured PBMCs, sampled from culture after CMV antigen stimulation. The receptors originated from a human donor in good health (CMV status not recorded). Some clones in this sample may be carry-over from other donors' samples.

The CDR3 sequence: CASRGVSRGYEQYF. CDR3 bases: TGTGCCAGCAGAGGGGTCTCTCGGGGCTACGAGCAGTACTTC. J is TRBJ2-7 and V is TRBV28; D might be TRBD1 or TRBD2, each matching 5 bases. The CDR3 is 14 amino acids. CDR1 and CDR2 from the germline V gene are MDHEN and SYDVKM. The V end lost 6 bases, the J end lost 3 bases, and 15 bases lay between the germline ends.

The gene calls are TRBV29-1 and TRBJ1-6; D is uncertain. CDR1 is SQVTM and CDR2 is ANQGSEA in the germline V gene. The length of the CDR3 is 13 residues. Deletions cut 5 bases from V and 0 bases from J, with 5 bases between. CDR3 DNA sequence: TGCAGCGTTAGGAGCTCCTATAATTCACCCCTCCACTTT. The encoded protein is CSVRSSYNSPLHF. The full variable domain, in which reference TRBV29-1 and TRBJ1-6 provide the parts outside the CDR3, is SAVISQKPSRDICQRGTSLTIQCQVDSQVTMMFWYRQQPGQSLTLIATANQGSEATYESGFVIDKFPISRPNLTFSTLTVSNMSPEDSSIYLCSVRSSYNSPLHFGNGTRLTVT.

The chain recombines TRBV5-4 with TRBJ1-2, with no clear D. This CDR3 has 15 amino acids. Per the germline V gene, CDR1 is SGHNT and CDR2 is YYREEE (reference sequence). Trimming took 4 bases from V and 4 from J, leaving 17 bases between them. The CDR3 DNA is TGTGCCAGCAGCCTGGTTAGATCACAAATCTATGGCTACACCTTC. It is translated as CASSLVRSQIYGYTF.

This clonotype was counted ten times or more. This sequence joins TRBV7-9 and TRBJ2-7; 12 bases match TRBD2. V lost 5 bases to trimming and J lost 7 bases; unmatched junction nucleotides: 9. This CDR3 has 15 residues. Germline CDR1 reads SEHNR; CDR2 reads FQNEAQ (reference sequence). CDR3 loop: CASSALAGGWNEQYF. The CDR3 nucleotides read TGTGCCAGCAGCGCTCTAGCGGGAGGGTGGAATGAGCAGTACTTC.

The chain combines TRBV7-9 with TRBJ1-4, with no clear D. The CDR3 runs to 15 residues. CDR1 is SEHNR, CDR2 FQNEAQ, per germline (reference sequence). Deletions cut 2 bases from V and 4 bases from J, with 11 bases between. CDR3: CASSLRQDYNEKLFF. Here the CDR3 DNA reads TGTGCCAGCAGCTTAAGGCAGGACTATAATGAAAAACTGTTTTTT.

This clonotype has a handful of counts. The V gene is TRBV18, the J gene TRBJ2-7; D may be TRBD2 (6 bases). There are 12 residues in the CDR3. Trimming cost V 2 bases and J 5 bases, with 7 bases left between them. Germline V gene sequence: CDR1 KGHSH, CDR2 LQKENI. CDR3 amino acids: CASSPGRNEQYF. DNA for the CDR3: TGTGCCAGCTCACCAGGGAGGAACGAGCAGTACTTC.

The genes are TRBV7-8 and TRBJ2-3, with D possibly being TRBD2 (7 bases). The germline V gene encodes CDR1 SGHVS and CDR2 FQNEAQ. This CDR3 is 15 amino acids long. With 4 bases removed from V and 2 bases from J, the gap between germline ends came to 13 bases. CDR3 sequence: CASSSPGGATDTQYF. In nucleotides, the CDR3 is TGTGCCAGCAGCTCCCCTGGGGGGGCCACAGATACGCAGTATTTT.

The chain employs TRBV28 and TRBJ1-6; D gene ambiguous. Trimming stripped 8 bases from V and 1 base from J, with 12 bases between. Germline CDR1 reads MDHEN; CDR2 reads SYDVKM. The CDR3 totals 15 residues. CDR3 sequence reads: CASGTSDSYNSPLHF. The CDR3 coding sequence is TGTGCCAGCGGTACATCGGATTCCTATAATTCACCCCTCCACTTT.

This clonotype was observed a handful of times. The V gene is TRBV7-2, the J gene TRBJ2-1; 7 nucleotides agree with TRBD2. Germline CDR1 reads SGHTA; CDR2 reads FQGNSA. The CDR3 extends over 13 amino acids. Unmatched junction bases numbered 11, after V lost 7 bases and J lost 11 bases. CDR3 sequence: CASTQVAGAQQFF. CDR3 nucleotides: TGTGCCAGCACCCAGGTGGCGGGAGCTCAGCAGTTCTTC.

The rearrangement uses TRBV14 and TRBJ2-1; 8 bases agree with TRBD2. V lost 0 bases, J lost 4 bases, and 5 bases stayed unmatched. The CDR3 is made up of 16 amino acids. Germline assignment: CDR1 SGHDN and CDR2 FVKESK. CDR3 nucleotide sequence: TGTGCCAGCAGCCAAGATCTGGCTAGCGGGTACAATGAGCAGTTCTTC. Its protein product is CASSQDLASGYNEQFF.

This clonotype was seen just once. The chain uses TRBV4-1 and TRBJ2-7; 8 positions agree with TRBD2. With 1 base clipped from V and 1 base from J, the junction kept 12 bases outside the gene matches. The germline gives CDR1 MGHRA, CDR2 YSYEKL. The CDR3 spans 18 residues. CDR3 coding DNA: TGCGCCAGCAGCCAAGTATCCCGGGGGGGCCAAACATCCTACGAGCAGTACTTC. This encodes CASSQVSRGGQTSYEQYF.

This clonotype came up many times. As DNA, the CDR3 is TGTGCCAGCAGGCGTCCCGGCCGGATAGGAGAGACCCAGTACTTC. Its protein product is CASRRPGRIGETQYF. The gene calls are TRBV7-2 and TRBJ2-5; no firm D call. CDR1 and CDR2 (germline): SGHTA, FQGNSA. This CDR3 spans 15 amino acids. The ends were cut back, 6 bases at V and 4 bases at J, with 18 bases in the middle.

This clonotype was recorded at least ten times. This rearrangement joins TRBV7-2 to TRBJ2-2, with 8 bases matching TRBD2. CDR3 length: 20 amino acids. V trimming: 5 bases; J trimming: 0 bases; junction bases outside the gene matches: 17. From germline, CDR1 is SGHTA and CDR2 FQGNSA. The CDR3 bases are TGTGCCAGCAGCCCCATCTATTGGCGGGGGGCTCACTCGAACACCGGGGAGCTGTTTTTT. Translation gives CASSPIYWRGAHSNTGELFF.

This clonotype has a count of ten or more. The rearrangement uses TRBV6-2 or TRBV6-3 and TRBJ1-1; the D is unclear. V lost 0 bases, J lost 6 bases, and 11 bases lay in between. Germline V gene lookup returns CDR1 MNHEY and CDR2 SVGEGT. The CDR3 is made up of 14 amino acids. The CDR3, as DNA: TGTGCCAGCAGTTACTCCCTCCGTGGGGCTGAAGCTTTCTTT. This sequence encodes CASSYSLRGAEAFF.

This clonotype was seen many times. This chain links TRBV7-9 with TRBJ1-3, with unresolved D. CDR3 size: 14 residues. V was clipped by 2 bases and J by 0 bases, with 5 bases between them. The V gene's germline CDR1 is SEHNR and CDR2 FQNEAQ (reference sequence). The CDR3 protein is CASSLRTSGNTIYF. The CDR3 DNA follows: TGTGCCAGCAGCTTAAGAACCTCTGGAAACACCATATATTTT.

The rearrangement links TRBV6-6 to TRBJ1-4, with 7 bases aligning to TRBD1. This CDR3 has 13 residues. Trimming removed 6 bases from V and 8 bases from J; junction bases left unmatched: 6. Germline V gives CDR1 MNHNY, CDR2 SVGAGI (reference sequence). CDR3 in DNA: TGTGCCAGCAGGCCAGGGGGGAAGGAAAAACTGTTTTTT. Protein sequence: CASRPGGKEKLFF.

J is TRBJ2-4 and V is TRBV7-2, with 9 bases fitting TRBD2. Per the germline V gene, CDR1 is SGHTA and CDR2 is FQGNSA. This CDR3 comprises 15 residues. Germline trimming cut 3 bases from V and 9 bases from J; bases unmatched to any gene: 9. This CDR3 reads CASSLVAGGGGIQYF. DNA of the CDR3: TGTGCCAGCAGCTTGGTGGCGGGAGGGGGGGGCATTCAGTACTTC.

This clonotype was observed a few times. Being one base from a much bigger clone, this may be a read error. The chain has TRBV7-8 and TRBJ2-3, with 8 bases aligning to TRBD1. V lost 4 bases to trimming and J lost 7 bases; unmatched junction nucleotides: 4. CDR1 SGHVS and CDR2 FQNEAQ come from the germline V gene. The CDR3 spans 13 residues. The CDR3 sequence is CASSSDRGNTQYF. The CDR3 DNA is TGTGCCAGCAGCTCCGACAGGGGAAATACGCAGTATTTT.

This clonotype was counted only a few times. V usage is TRBV2 and J usage is TRBJ1-5, with D unclear. The CDR3 is made up of 15 amino acids. Trimming took 2 bases from V and 5 from J, leaving 13 bases between them. CDR1 and CDR2 (germline): SNHLY, FYNNEI. CDR3 bases: TGTGCCAGCAGTGAACCCCCGCAGGAATATCAGCCCCAGCATTTT. Residues: CASSEPPQEYQPQHF.

The sample holds a few counts of this clonotype. This chain joins TRBV12-5 and TRBJ1-1; tentatively, D is TRBD1 (5 bases). The germline V and J ends were trimmed by 5 bases and 8 bases, with 18 bases remaining between them. The CDR3 spans 14 residues. Per germline, CDR1 LGHNT and CDR2 FRNRAP. CDR3 sequence (DNA): TGTGCTAGTGGTCTCCGACAGAGCTCAGACGAAGCTTTCTTT. Protein product: CASGLRQSSDEAFF.

The sample holds many counts of this clonotype. The chain combines TRBV7-2 with TRBJ2-2; D unresolved. The V end lost 3 bases, the J end lost 5 bases, and 7 bases lay between the germline ends. Germline-derived CDR1 and CDR2 are SGHTA and FQGNSA. The CDR3 has 13 amino acids. The DNA of the CDR3 is TGTGCCAGCAGCTTTAGTGTAACCGGGGAGCTGTTTTTT. As protein: CASSFSVTGELFF. Based on the CDR3 plus reference TRBV7-2 and TRBJ2-2, the full variable domain is GAGVSQSPSNKVTEKGKDVELRCDPISGHTALYWYRQSLGQGLEFLIYFQGNSAPDKSGLPSDRFSAERTGGSVSTLTIQRTQQEDSAVYLCASSFSVTGELFFGEGSRLTVL.

The rearrangement uses TRBV20-1 and TRBJ2-5; TRBD2 agrees at 12 bases. V dropped 3 bases and J dropped 5; count of bases not matched to a gene: 4. The CDR3 covers 14 residues. CDR1 and CDR2 from the germline V gene are DFQATT and SNEGSKA (reference sequence). The CDR3 DNA follows: TGCAGTGCTAGTCGTCTAGCGGGGGGGGAGACCCAGTACTTC. Translated, it gives CSASRLAGGETQYF.

This clonotype turned up a few times. The chain employs TRBV25-1 and TRBJ1-1, with D possibly being TRBD1 (6 bases). Germline V gene sequence: CDR1 MGHDK, CDR2 SYGVNS. The CDR3 totals 12 residues. The ends were cut back, 3 bases at V and 7 bases at J, with 9 bases in the middle. CDR3 bases: TGTGCCAGCAGTGATCAGGGGAATGAAGCTTTCTTT. Protein product: CASSDQGNEAFF.

The chain employs TRBV20-1 and TRBJ2-1; TRBD1 matches at 8 bases. This CDR3 comprises 17 residues. The germline gives CDR1 DFQATT, CDR2 SNEGSKA (reference sequence). Trimming cost V 3 bases and J 1 base; bases outside gene matches: 11. This CDR3 reads CSARPDRGTASYNEQFF. CDR3 nucleotides: TGCAGTGCTAGGCCCGACAGGGGCACTGCATCCTACAATGAGCAGTTCTTC.

This clonotype was observed a handful of times. This chain uses TRBV12-3 or TRBV12-4 with TRBJ2-1; D unresolved. V shed 7 bases and J shed 5 bases, with 12 bases lying between them. This CDR3 spans 13 amino acids. The CDR3 spells CASTPRWDNEQFF. Written as DNA, the CDR3 is TGTGCCAGCACACCACGATGGGACAATGAGCAGTTCTTC.

This clonotype was observed a few times. The V and J genes are TRBV5-5 and TRBJ2-2, with a tentative D call TRBD2 (6 bases). The germline gives CDR1 SGHKS, CDR2 YYEKEE (reference sequence). This CDR3 comprises 15 residues. V shed 0 bases and J shed 5 bases, with 11 bases lying between them. The CDR3 protein is CASSLAGEDTGELFF. The CDR3 DNA reads TGTGCCAGCAGCTTGGCTGGGGAGGATACCGGGGAGCTGTTTTTT.

V is TRBV15 and J is TRBJ2-1; D perhaps matches TRBD2 (6 bases). This CDR3 is 16 amino acids long. Germline CDR1 LNHNV, CDR2 YYDKDF (reference sequence). V lost 1 base and J 8 bases, leaving 18 bases between the germline ends. CDR3 sequence reads: CATSRGSGVRRDEQFF. The DNA of the CDR3 is TGTGCCACCAGCAGAGGTTCGGGGGTTCGGCGGGATGAGCAGTTCTTC.

This clonotype came up a few times. The J gene is TRBJ2-2, the V gene TRBV19, with D possibly matching TRBD2 (5 bases). V lost 11 bases and J 2 bases, leaving 15 bases between the germline ends. The CDR3 consists of 14 residues. CDR1 LNHDA and CDR2 SQIVND come from the germline V gene (reference sequence). In DNA form, the CDR3 reads TGTGCCCCCGGACGGGATCCAAACACCGGGGAGCTGTTTTTT. Translating it yields CAPGRDPNTGELFF.